The TCR beta chain under discussion was sequenced for a study of naive and memory T cell subsets. There are many counts of this clonotype. The V gene lost 4 bases and the J gene lost 0 bases, with 16 bases spanning the gap. Germline V gives CDR1 MNHNY, CDR2 SVGAGI (reference sequence). The CDR3 totals 16 residues. The beta constant-region primer was an equimolar mix of two oligonucleotides covering TRBC1 and TRBC2. Four rounds of PCR amplified the ligated cDNA using nested alpha and beta constant-region primers plus SP2. TCRdb fed the UMI-ligation and nested PCR reads into MiXCR, producing one record per CDR3 protein. The table records 70,000 to 95,000 distinct CDR3 sequences, around 7% of them present only once. After the first PCR, alpha and beta chain libraries were processed separately.

The specimen was central memory CD4+ T cells from blood. This clonotype was sampled from a human donor in good health. The genes are TRBV6-6 and TRBJ2-7; D may be TRBD2 (7 bases). In nucleotides, the CDR3 is TGTGCCAGCAGTTGGACTAGGGACACCAACTCCTACGAGCAGTACTTC. Translated: CASSWTRDTNSYEQYF.